A selection of T cell receptor beta chains follows, all from one sample in a study of OX40 agonist ivuxolimab in advanced cancers. TCRdb's copy holds only in-frame clones and misses some; the assay was immunoSEQ multiplex PCR. The top ten hold 1.1% of the sample, which has 75,000 to 90,000 clones, more than 85% seen once. Sequenced material: CD4+ or CD8+ T cells sorted from blood, taken in a trial of the OX40 agonist ivuxolimab. Receptors originate from an adult with an advanced solid tumor such as melanoma, head and neck, liver or kidney cancer. Both conserved end residues are trimmed from each CDR3.

V	J	CDR3
TRBV6-1	TRBJ2-7	ASRLLAGPYEQY
TRBV28	TRBJ2-2	ASSSGTSGGGELF
TRBV30	TRBJ2-7	AWTLGQGPYEQY
TRBV5-1	TRBJ1-1	ASSLTGTSSPEAF
TRBV19	TRBJ2-5	ASTDTRGLGETQY
TRBV10-3	TRBJ2-7	AIGRNGYEQY
TRBV28	TRBJ1-2	ASITGGGGISGYT
TRBV6-5	TRBJ2-7	ASSDSRLWEQY
TRBV7-2	TRBJ2-2	ASSFGDGELF
TRBV7-8	TRBJ2-1	ASSPPQGALVGEQF
TRBV19	TRBJ2-2	ASSIESSGLGTGELF
TRBV5-6	TRBJ1-1	ASSQKGLPSEAF
TRBV5-4	TRBJ1-3	ASQGGGGSGNTIY
TRBV1	TRBJ2-3	TSSQDQSTDTQY
TRBV27	TRBJ2-6	ASSLGSGANVLT
TRBV29-1	TRBJ2-3	SAQSGADTQY
TRBV27	TRBJ2-7	ASSIGLPPYEQY
TRBV5-1	TRBJ1-1	ASSLAESGMNTEAF
TRBV11-2	TRBJ1-4	ASSPSRGRAEKLF
TRBV18	TRBJ2-3	ASSPRQGSDTQY
TRBV28	TRBJ2-7	ASKTPASTDEQY
TRBV9	TRBJ2-7	ASSALAGYSYEQY
TRBV19	TRBJ1-1	ASSAGYNAEAF
TRBV2	TRBJ2-3	ASSQLAGSDTDTQY
TRBV7-9	TRBJ2-5	ASSPRGGFRGVETQY
TRBV28	TRBJ2-1	ASEVPSGRGTGEQF
TRBV6-1	TRBJ2-2	ASSGLSGELF
TRBV10-3	TRBJ1-1	AISGTVGGLTRNTEAF
TRBV7-2	TRBJ2-2	ASSPPLGTGELF
TRBV9	TRBJ2-2	ASSVSGNTGELF
TRBV5-1	TRBJ2-7	ASSPHSLAAYYEQY
TRBV19	TRBJ1-2	ASSIRTGTATSNYGYT
TRBV19	TRBJ2-2	ASSQGGGRRTGELF
TRBV6-1	TRBJ1-5	ASRRQGRQPQH
TRBV28	TRBJ1-2	AIRGANYGYT
TRBV5-1	TRBJ1-1	ASSLAGTTEAF
TRBV5-1	TRBJ2-1	ASSLGTSGTNEQF
TRBV2	TRBJ1-3	AGRSGTASGNTIY
TRBV21-1	TRBJ2-1	ASSPQSSGGSGRPYNEQF
TRBV5-1	TRBJ2-2	ASSLSYANTGELF
TRBV5-1	TRBJ2-2	ASSLGAASRELF
TRBV4-3	TRBJ2-7	ASSQDPVSYEQY
TRBV30	TRBJ1-5	AWRGQGVSGPQH
TRBV19	TRBJ1-5	ASRDRGYNSNQPQH
TRBV11-2	TRBJ1-2	ASTLGEGAGYT
TRBV7-3	TRBJ2-3	ASSGAYGSSEDTQY
TRBV6-5	TRBJ2-7	ASRPLDRGPYEQY
TRBV7-9	TRBJ2-3	ASSPAADTQY
TRBV5-1	TRBJ2-3	ASRVAGASTDTQY
TRBV6-1	TRBJ2-7	ASRRGRSSYEQY
TRBV19	TRBJ2-7	ASCRDKSSYEQY
TRBV6-1	TRBJ1-3	ASYRPGLYGNTIY
TRBV7-3	TRBJ2-2	ASRRTANTGELF